This TCR beta chain derives from a study of cytomegalovirus exposure and HLA in healthy donors. Overall study context: Counted in an early data release were tens of millions of unique TCRs from HLA-typed donors. Regarding the study as a whole: About 87% or about 30% of the time was how often most TCR beta V segments were productive, according to an earlier analysis. When analyzed later, the rates of TCR association showed variation by HLA locus, with DRB1 the most and HLA-C the fewest. The study designated 150 or so TCR beta chains cytomegalovirus-associated.

Both 60 Vbeta primers and 13 Jbeta primers went into the PCR. Profiled with immunoSEQ multiplex PCR; TCRdb holds only in-frame clones, not every one. The sample consists of under 80,000 clones, 70% to 75% of them appearing once. Turning to this clone: Its specificity is unknown.

There are 15 residues in the CDR3. Germline values: CDR1 SGHRS, CDR2 YFSETQ. J lost 4 bases, V lost 5 bases, and 12 bases had no gene match. Sequences were obtained from PBMCs. The TCR was taken from a woman aged 30 to 39 in good health and CMV-seronegative. The rearrangement joins TRBV5-1 to TRBJ2-7; TRBD1 agrees at 7 bases. The CDR3 coding sequence is TGCGCCAGCAGAGTTACGGACAGGACCTTTTACGAGCAGTACTTC. Translated, it gives CASRVTDRTFYEQYF. Together with reference TRBV5-1 and TRBJ2-7, the CDR3 gives the full variable domain: KAGVTQTPRYLIKTRGQQVTLSCSPISGHRSVSWYQQTPGQGLQFLFEYFSETQRNKGNFPGRFSGRQFSNSRSEMNVSTLELGDSALYLCASRVTDRTFYEQYFGPGTRLTVT.